In this sample, the clone carrying this T cell receptor beta chain turned up a few times. Its specificity is unknown. Via MiXCR, TCRdb re-called the RT-PCR reads, giving one row per CDR3 protein. The sample contains fewer than 600,000 distinct CDR3 sequences, approximately 7.8% of which appear only once. This sample is drawn from a study of response to subunit inactivated influenza vaccine. Germline loops: CDR1 KGHSH, CDR2 LQKENI. The CDR3 has 18 amino acids. V shed 3 bases and J 0 bases; nucleotides not matched to a gene: 9. Overall study findings and caveats: It was suggested by the authors that few new T cells are recruited by each seasonal influenza vaccination.

The sample here was PBMCs from blood, taken around 25 months after vaccination. The receptor was derived from a man between 50 and 69 years old who received an inactivated influenza vaccine. The chain links TRBV18 to TRBJ1-1; 11 bases agree with TRBD1. CDR3 protein: CASSPPLGQGGMNTEAFF. In nucleotides, the CDR3 is TGTGCCAGCTCACCCCCTCTGGGACAGGGGGGGATGAACACTGAAGCTTTCTTT.